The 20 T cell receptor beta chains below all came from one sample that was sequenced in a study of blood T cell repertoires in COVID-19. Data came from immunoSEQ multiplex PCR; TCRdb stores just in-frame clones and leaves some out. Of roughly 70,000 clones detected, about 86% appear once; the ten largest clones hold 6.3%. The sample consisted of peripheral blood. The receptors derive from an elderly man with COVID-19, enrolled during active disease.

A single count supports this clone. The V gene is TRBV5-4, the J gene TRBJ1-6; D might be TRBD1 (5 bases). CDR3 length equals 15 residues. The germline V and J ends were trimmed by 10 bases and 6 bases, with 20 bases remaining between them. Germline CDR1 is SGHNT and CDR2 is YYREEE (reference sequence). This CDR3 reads CASSLRGVGNSPLHF. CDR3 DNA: TGTGCCTCCTCTCTGCGGGGCGTGGGTAATTCACCCCTCCACTTT.

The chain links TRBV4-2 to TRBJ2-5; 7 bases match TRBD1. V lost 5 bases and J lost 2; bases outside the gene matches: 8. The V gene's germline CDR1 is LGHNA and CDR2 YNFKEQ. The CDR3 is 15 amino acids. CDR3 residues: CASSERQGEQETQYF. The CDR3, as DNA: TGTGCCAGCAGCGAGAGACAGGGCGAGCAAGAGACCCAGTACTTC.

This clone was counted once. CDR3 amino acids: CASSLGIGTGYGYTF. In DNA form, the CDR3 reads TGCGCCAGCAGCTTGGGAATTGGGACAGGGTATGGCTACACCTTC. V and J are TRBV5-1 and TRBJ1-2, with TRBD1 identical over 9 bases. Germline values: CDR1 SGHRS, CDR2 YFSETQ. The CDR3 loop spans 15 amino acids. Trimming cost V 0 bases and J 5 bases; bases outside gene matches: 5.

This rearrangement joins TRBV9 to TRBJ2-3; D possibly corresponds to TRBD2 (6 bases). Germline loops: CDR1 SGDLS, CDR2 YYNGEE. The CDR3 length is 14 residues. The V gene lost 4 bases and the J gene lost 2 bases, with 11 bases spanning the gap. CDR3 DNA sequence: TGTGCCAGCAGCCCCAGGACTACCACAGATACGCAGTATTTT. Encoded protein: CASSPRTTTDTQYF.

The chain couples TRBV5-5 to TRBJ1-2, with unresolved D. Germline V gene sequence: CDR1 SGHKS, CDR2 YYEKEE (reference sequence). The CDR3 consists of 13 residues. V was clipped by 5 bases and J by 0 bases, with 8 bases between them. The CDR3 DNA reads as TGTGCCAGCAGTCGGAGGGCTAACTATGGCTACACCTTC. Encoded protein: CASSRRANYGYTF.

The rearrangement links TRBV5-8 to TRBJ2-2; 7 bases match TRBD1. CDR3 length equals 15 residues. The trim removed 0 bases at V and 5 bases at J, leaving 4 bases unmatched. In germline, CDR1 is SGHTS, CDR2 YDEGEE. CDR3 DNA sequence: TGTGCCAGCAGCTTGGTAGGGGGCAAGACCGGGGAGCTGTTTTTT. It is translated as CASSLVGGKTGELFF.

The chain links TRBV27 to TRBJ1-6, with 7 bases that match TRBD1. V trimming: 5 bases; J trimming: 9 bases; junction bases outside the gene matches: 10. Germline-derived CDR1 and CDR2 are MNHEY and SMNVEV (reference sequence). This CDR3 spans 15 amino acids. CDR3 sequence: CASSRGQPGRSPLHF. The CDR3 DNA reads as TGTGCCAGCAGTAGGGGACAGCCGGGACGTTCACCCCTCCACTTT.

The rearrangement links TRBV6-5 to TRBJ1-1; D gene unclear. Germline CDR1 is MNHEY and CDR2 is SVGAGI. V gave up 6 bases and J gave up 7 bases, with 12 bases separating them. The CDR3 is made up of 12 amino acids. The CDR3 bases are TGTGCCAGCAGGGCGGATGTGATTGAAGCTTTCTTT. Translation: CASRADVIEAFF.

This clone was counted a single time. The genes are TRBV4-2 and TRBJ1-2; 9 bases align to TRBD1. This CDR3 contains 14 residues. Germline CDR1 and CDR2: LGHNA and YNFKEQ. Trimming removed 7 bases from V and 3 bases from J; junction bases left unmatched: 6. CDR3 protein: CASTPGQGYYGYTF. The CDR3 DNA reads TGTGCCAGCACCCCGGGACAGGGTTACTATGGCTACACCTTC.

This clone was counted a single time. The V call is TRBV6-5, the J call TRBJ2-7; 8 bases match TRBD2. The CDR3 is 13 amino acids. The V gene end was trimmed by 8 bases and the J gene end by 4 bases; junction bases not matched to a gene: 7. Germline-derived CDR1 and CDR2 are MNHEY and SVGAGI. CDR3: CASLPGGRYEQYF. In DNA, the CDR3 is TGTGCCAGCCTCCCGGGGGGGAGGTACGAGCAGTACTTC.

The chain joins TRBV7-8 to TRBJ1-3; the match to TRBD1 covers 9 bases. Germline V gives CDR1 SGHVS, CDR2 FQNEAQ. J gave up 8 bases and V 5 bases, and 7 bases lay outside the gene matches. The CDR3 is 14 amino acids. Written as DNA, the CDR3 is TGTGCCAGCAGCCCGGGACAGGGTGGGGACACCATATATTTT. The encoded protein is CASSPGQGGDTIYF.

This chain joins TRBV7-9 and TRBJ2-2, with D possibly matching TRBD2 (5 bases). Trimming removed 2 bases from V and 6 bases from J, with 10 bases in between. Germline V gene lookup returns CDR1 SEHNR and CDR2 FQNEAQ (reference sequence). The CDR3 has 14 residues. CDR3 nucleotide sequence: TGTGCCAGCAGCTTAATAGGAGGAGCCGGGGAGCTGTTTTTT. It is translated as CASSLIGGAGELFF. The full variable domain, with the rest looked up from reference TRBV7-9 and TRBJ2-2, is DTGVSQNPRHKITKRGQNVTFRCDPISEHNRLYWYRQTLGQGPEFLTYFQNEAQLEKSRLLSDRFSAERPKGSFSTLEIQRTEQGDSAMYLCASSLIGGAGELFFGEGSRLTVL.

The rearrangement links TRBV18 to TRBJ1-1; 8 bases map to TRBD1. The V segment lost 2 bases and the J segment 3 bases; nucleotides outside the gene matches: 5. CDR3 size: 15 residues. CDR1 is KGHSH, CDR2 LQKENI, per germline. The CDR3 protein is CASSPSRGRDTEAFF. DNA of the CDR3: TGTGCCAGCTCACCAAGCAGGGGGCGGGACACTGAAGCTTTCTTT.

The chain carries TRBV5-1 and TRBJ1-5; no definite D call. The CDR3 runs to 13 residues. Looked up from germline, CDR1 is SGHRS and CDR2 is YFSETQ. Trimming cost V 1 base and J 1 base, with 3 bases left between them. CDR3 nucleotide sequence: TGCGCCAGCAGCTTGTCGAGCAATCAGCCCCAGCATTTT. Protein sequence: CASSLSSNQPQHF. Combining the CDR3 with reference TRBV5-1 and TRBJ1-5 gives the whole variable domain KAGVTQTPRYLIKTRGQQVTLSCSPISGHRSVSWYQQTPGQGLQFLFEYFSETQRNKGNFPGRFSGRQFSNSRSEMNVSTLELGDSALYLCASSLSSNQPQHFGDGTRLSIL.

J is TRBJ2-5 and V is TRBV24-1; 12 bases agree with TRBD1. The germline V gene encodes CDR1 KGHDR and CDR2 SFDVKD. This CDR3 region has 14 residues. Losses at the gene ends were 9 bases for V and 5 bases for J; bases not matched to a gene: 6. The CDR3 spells CATAPGQGAETQYF. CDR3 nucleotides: TGTGCCACCGCCCCGGGACAGGGGGCCGAGACCCAGTACTTC.

The CDR3 nucleotides are TGTGCCAGCAGTGGGACAGCGAACACCGGGGAGCTGTTTTTT. It translates to CASSGTANTGELFF. This chain uses TRBV2 with TRBJ2-2, with a tentative D call TRBD1 (6 bases). The germline V gene encodes CDR1 SNHLY and CDR2 FYNNEI. V was pared by 4 bases and J by 0 bases, with 6 bases between. The CDR3 covers 14 residues.

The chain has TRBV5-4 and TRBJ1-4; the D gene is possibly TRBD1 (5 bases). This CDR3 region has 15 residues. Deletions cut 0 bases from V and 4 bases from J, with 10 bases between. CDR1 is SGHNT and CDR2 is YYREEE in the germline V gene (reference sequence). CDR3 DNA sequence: TGTGCCAGCAGCTTGGAGCCAGGGCTTAATGAAAAACTGTTTTTT. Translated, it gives CASSLEPGLNEKLFF.

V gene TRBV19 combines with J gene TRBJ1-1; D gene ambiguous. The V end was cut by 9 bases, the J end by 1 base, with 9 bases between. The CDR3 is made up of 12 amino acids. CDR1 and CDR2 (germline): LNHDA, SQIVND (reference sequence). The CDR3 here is CASLRGNTEAFF. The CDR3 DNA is TGTGCCAGCCTGCGAGGGAACACTGAAGCTTTCTTT.

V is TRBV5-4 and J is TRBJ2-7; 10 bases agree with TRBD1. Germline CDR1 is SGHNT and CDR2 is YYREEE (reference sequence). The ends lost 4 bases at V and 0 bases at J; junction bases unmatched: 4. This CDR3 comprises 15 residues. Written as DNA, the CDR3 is TGTGCCAGCAGCCGAGGACAGGGGGGCTCCTACGAGCAGTACTTC. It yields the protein CASSRGQGGSYEQYF.

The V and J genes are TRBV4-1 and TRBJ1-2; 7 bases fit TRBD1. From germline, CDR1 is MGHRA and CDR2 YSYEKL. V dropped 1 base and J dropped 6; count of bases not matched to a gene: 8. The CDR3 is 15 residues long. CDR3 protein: CASSQGLGGGDGYTF. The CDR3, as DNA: TGCGCCAGCAGCCAAGGATTAGGGGGCGGAGATGGCTACACCTTC.